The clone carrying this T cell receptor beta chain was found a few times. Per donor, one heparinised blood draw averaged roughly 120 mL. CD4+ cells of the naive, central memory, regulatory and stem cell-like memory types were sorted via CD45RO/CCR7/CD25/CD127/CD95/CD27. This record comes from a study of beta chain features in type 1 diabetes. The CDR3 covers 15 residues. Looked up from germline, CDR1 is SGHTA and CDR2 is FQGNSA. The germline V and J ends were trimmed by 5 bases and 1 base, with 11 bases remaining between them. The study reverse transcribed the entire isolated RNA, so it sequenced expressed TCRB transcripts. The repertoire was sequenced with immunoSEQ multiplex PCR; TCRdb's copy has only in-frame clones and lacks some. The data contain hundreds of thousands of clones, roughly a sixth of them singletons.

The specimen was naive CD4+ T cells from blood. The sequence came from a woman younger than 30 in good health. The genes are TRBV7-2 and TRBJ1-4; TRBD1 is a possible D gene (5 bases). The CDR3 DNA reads TGTGCCAGCAGCGCCCAGGGTCTAACTAATGAAAAACTGTTTTTT. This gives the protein CASSAQGLTNEKLFF.